Following are 13 T cell receptor beta chains from one sample sequenced in a study of T cells in Graves' hyperthyroidism and ophthalmopathy. It was RNA transcripts that yielded the amplified TCR beta CDR3 regions. Researchers ran a first-round RT-PCR on the TCR CDR3 using the HTBI primer set. MiXCR, applied by TCRdb to the multiplex PCR reads, yields one record per CDR3 protein. The top ten clones hold about 53% of a sample with about 480,000 distinct CDR3 sequences, approximately 22% of them seen once. The sequencing sample was made of blood. The receptors here all came from a woman in her 70s with Graves' ophthalmopathy.

This clonotype was recorded many times. The chain joins TRBV29-1 to TRBJ1-1; no clear D gene. The CDR3 is made up of 16 amino acids. The germline V gene has CDR1 SQVTM and CDR2 ANQGSEA. V was pared by 6 bases and J by 0 bases, with 20 bases between. The DNA for the CDR3 is TGCAGCGTAGACCTTGGAGCACACAACTTGAACACTGAAGCTTTCTTT. Translating gives CSVDLGAHNLNTEAFF.

This chain connects TRBV11-2 to TRBJ1-6; D may be TRBD1 (5 bases). V was pared by 5 bases and J by 9 bases, with 17 bases between. Germline V gene data show CDR1 as SGHAT and CDR2 as FQNNGV. CDR3 size: 15 residues. In nucleotides, the CDR3 is TGTGCCAGCAGCAAAAACCCCTTTGGGACTTCACCCCTCCACTTT. Amino acids: CASSKNPFGTSPLHF.

The chain has TRBV20-1 and TRBJ1-6; 8 bases agree with TRBD1. The junction had 9 bases not matched to a gene; V was cut back by 2 bases and J by 9 bases. Per germline, CDR1 DFQATT and CDR2 SNEGSKA (reference sequence). The CDR3 has 15 residues. In DNA form, the CDR3 reads TGCAGTGCTAGACGGGACAGGCTAGTGGGTTCACCCCTCCACTTT. Protein: CSARRDRLVGSPLHF.

The rearrangement joins TRBV6-5 to TRBJ2-2, with D perhaps matching TRBD1 or TRBD2 (5 bases each). V lost 6 bases and J 2 bases, leaving 10 bases between the germline ends. Per the germline V gene, CDR1 is MNHEY and CDR2 is SVGAGI. The CDR3 sequence is 14 residues long. The CDR3 reads CASRTRDNTGELFF. Written as DNA, the CDR3 is TGTGCCAGCAGGACTCGGGACAACACCGGGGAGCTGTTTTTT.

The chain has TRBV6-2 or TRBV6-3 and TRBJ2-1; D ambiguous. Germline V gene sequence: CDR1 MNHEY, CDR2 SVGEGT. The CDR3 totals 16 residues. V lost 6 bases and J lost 0, with 15 bases in between. The DNA of the CDR3 is TGTGCCAGCAGCCTAAGGGCATCGGTCTCCTACAATGAGCAGTTCTTC. Amino acid sequence: CASSLRASVSYNEQFF.

The chain joins TRBV18 to TRBJ2-7; D perhaps matches TRBD2 (6 bases). Germline lookup yields CDR1 KGHSH and CDR2 LQKENI. The CDR3 runs 13 residues. Trimming took 1 base from V and 6 from J, leaving 10 bases between them. The CDR3 DNA is TGTGCCAGCTCACCACAGATGGGAGGCGAGCAGTACTTC. Translation gives CASSPQMGGEQYF.

This clonotype has at least ten counts. The chain is built from TRBV2 and TRBJ1-2, with 7 bases identical to TRBD1. J gave up 4 bases and V 6 bases, and 5 bases lay outside the gene matches. In germline, CDR1 is SNHLY, CDR2 FYNNEI. The CDR3 runs 13 residues. The CDR3 DNA reads as TGTGCCAGCAGAGACAGGGTTAGCTATGGCTACACCTTC. Encoded protein: CASRDRVSYGYTF. The full variable domain, completed using reference TRBV2 and TRBJ1-2, is EPEVTQTPSHQVTQMGQEVILRCVPISNHLYFYWYRQILGQKVEFLVSFYNNEISEKSEIFDDQFSVERPDGSNFTLKIRSTKLEDSAMYFCASRDRVSYGYTFGSGTRLTVV.

This clonotype was found a few times. This rearrangement joins TRBV7-2 to TRBJ1-5, with 8 positions matching TRBD1. The J segment lost 1 base and the V segment lost 5 bases, leaving 16 bases of the junction unmatched. CDR3 length: 19 residues. Germline V gives CDR1 SGHTA, CDR2 FQGNSA. The CDR3 nucleotides read TGTGCCAGCAGCCCATTAGCCTCCCAGGGGGCTATAAGCAATCAGCCCCAGCATTTT. Amino acids: CASSPLASQGAISNQPQHF.

The sample holds many counts of this clonotype. The chain uses TRBV6-1 and TRBJ2-5, with D possibly being TRBD2 (5 bases). Germline V gene data show CDR1 as MNHNS and CDR2 as SASEGT. Trimming took off 8 bases at V and 5 bases at J, with 21 bases between the two ends. The CDR3 has 15 amino acids. This CDR3 is CASGPHGDVVETQYF. The CDR3 nucleotides are TGTGCCAGCGGCCCCCACGGGGATGTAGTGGAGACCCAGTACTTC.

The chain has TRBV7-2 and TRBJ2-7, with D maybe TRBD2 (7 bases). The CDR3 covers 17 residues. Trimming took 4 bases from V and 3 from J, leaving 22 bases between them. Looked up from germline, CDR1 is SGHTA and CDR2 is FQGNSA. The CDR3 DNA reads TGTGCCAGCAGCTCCTACACTACCGGGGGGCCTTTCTACGAGCAGTACTTC. It is translated as CASSSYTTGGPFYEQYF.

This clonotype was picked up a small number of times. The rearrangement joins TRBV20-1 to TRBJ2-5; TRBD2 matches at 8 bases. The CDR3 is made up of 16 amino acids. CDR1 DFQATT and CDR2 SNEGSKA come from the germline V gene (reference sequence). V was pared by 3 bases and J by 4 bases, with 13 bases of the junction left unmatched. The CDR3, as DNA: TGCAGTGCTAGGTCACTAGCGGATATCCCAAGAGAGACCCAGTACTTC. It specifies CSARSLADIPRETQYF.

A remark on this clonotype: This may arise from a read error, as a much more abundant clone is one base away. The chain joins TRBV20-1 to TRBJ2-7; tentative D call: TRBD1 (6 bases). V lost 0 bases, J lost 1 base, and 10 bases lay in between. The CDR3 has 14 residues. Germline CDR1 and CDR2: DFQATT and SNEGSKA (reference sequence). The CDR3 nucleotides read TGCAGTGCTAGAGAAGGCAGGGGTTCCTACGAGCAGTACTTC. Translating gives CSAREGRGSYEQYF.

This chain connects TRBV5-4 to TRBJ2-2, with 14 bases aligning to TRBD2. Germline CDR1 reads SGHNT; CDR2 reads YYREEE (reference sequence). The CDR3 has 17 residues. The trim removed 4 bases at V and 7 bases at J, leaving 9 bases unmatched. The CDR3 coding sequence is TGTGCCAGCAGCCCAGTGACTAGCGGGAGGGTCGGCGGGGAGCTGTTTTTT. Amino acids: CASSPVTSGRVGGELFF.